The following is a TCR beta chain sequence with its context. The antigen is undetermined. Assay used: immunoSEQ multiplex PCR; TCRdb lists only in-frame clones, some missing. The sample lists about 65,000 clones, roughly 85% occurring once. Regarding time point: week 23, last vaccination. Every vaccine dose comprised 300 ug of mutant IDH1 20-mer peptide plus topical imiquimod. The CDR3 runs 16 residues. Unmatched junction bases numbered 6, after V lost 2 bases and J lost 9 bases. Per the germline V gene, CDR1 is MNHEY and CDR2 is SVGAGI. The data were obtained in a study of a mutant IDH1 vaccine in newly diagnosed glioma. About the research overall: Vaccinations, eight in total, occurred in weeks 1, 3, 5, 7, 11, 15, 19, 23.

The sample consisted of PBMCs, taken from a glioma patient whose treatment included an IDH1 peptide vaccine. This chain connects TRBV6-5 to TRBJ1-6; 11 positions match TRBD1. The receptor's source is a man aged 30 to 39 with glioma. CDR3: CASSYQWTGGGSPLHF. Here the CDR3 DNA reads TGTGCCAGCAGTTACCAATGGACAGGGGGCGGTTCACCCCTCCACTTT.